This T cell receptor (beta chain) was sequenced in a study of shared clonotypes between healthy human individuals. Findings and caveats of the study: Rarefaction revealed incomplete sorted-subset sequencing despite large depth. Naive subsets generally had larger estimated richness than memory subsets.

This clone has a single count. Antigen unknown. Other nucleotide sequences from this sample produce the same CDR3. Naive CD8 cells were CD45RO-negative, positively selected for CCR7, excluding terminally differentiated effector memory CD45RA+ cells. Trimming pared 0 bases from V and 6 bases from J, leaving 7 bases between. The CDR3 runs to 13 residues. The germline gives CDR1 SGHRS, CDR2 YFSETQ. Assay execution proceeded at the deep level. Several immunoSEQ plates received, in even portions, the genomic DNA of each subset. Assay used: immunoSEQ multiplex PCR; TCRdb lists only in-frame clones, some missing. The sample lists some 2,100,000 clones, more than 85% seen once, with more than 1.5% in the top ten.

The receptor's source is a man aged 18 to 30 in good health. Some clones in this sample may be carry-over from other donors' samples. Sequencing was performed on naive CD8+ T cells from PBMCs. This chain connects TRBV5-1 to TRBJ2-1; D remains ambiguous. CDR3 amino acids: CASSLGSPNEQFF. The CDR3 DNA reads as TGCGCCAGCAGCTTGGGCAGCCCCAATGAGCAGTTCTTC.